This T cell receptor beta chain is drawn from a study of post-analysis software for immune sequencing data. Tagging with unique molecular identifiers was a feature of the TCR beta cDNA libraries. MiXCR, run by TCRdb on the PCR reads, gives a single entry per CDR3 protein. Here the sample spans more than 500,000 distinct CDR3 sequences, 30% to 40% being singletons. Germline V gene lookup returns CDR1 SGHAT and CDR2 FQNNGV. CDR3 length: 12 residues. V was shortened by 4 bases and J by 4 bases, with 8 bases between the two germline ends. With respect to this clonotype: Its antigen remains unknown.

General study points: TRBV5-6, TRBV5-1 and TRBV20-1 were among 4 or 5 TRBV segments more frequent in patients than controls. F measure grouped same-batch samples tightly together.

The TCR comes from a girl between 2 and 17 years old with multiple sclerosis. V is TRBV11-2 and J is TRBJ2-7; D call uncertain. Sequenced input: blood. The chain's CDR3 is CASSSSTYEQYF. The DNA of the CDR3 is TGTGCCAGCAGCTCGTCCACTTACGAGCAGTACTTC. The full variable domain, rest sourced from reference TRBV11-2 and TRBJ2-7, is EAGVAQSPRYKIIEKRQSVAFWCNPISGHATLYWYQQILGQGPKLLIQFQNNGVVDDSQLPKDRFSAERLKGVDSTLKIQPAKLEDSAVYLCASSSSTYEQYFGPGTRLTVT.